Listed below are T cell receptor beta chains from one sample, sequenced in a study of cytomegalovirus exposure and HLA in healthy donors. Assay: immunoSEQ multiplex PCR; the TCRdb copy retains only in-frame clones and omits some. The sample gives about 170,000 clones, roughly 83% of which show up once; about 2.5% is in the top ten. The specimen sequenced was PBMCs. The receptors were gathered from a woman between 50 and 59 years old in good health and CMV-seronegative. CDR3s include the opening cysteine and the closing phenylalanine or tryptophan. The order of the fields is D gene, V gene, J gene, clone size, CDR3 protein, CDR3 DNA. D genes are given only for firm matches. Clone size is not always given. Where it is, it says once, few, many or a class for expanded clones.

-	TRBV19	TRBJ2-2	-	CASSGQWVGELFF	TGTGCCAGTAGTGGACAGTGGGTCGGGGAGCTGTTTTTT
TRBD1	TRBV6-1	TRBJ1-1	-	CASSEWSVGRGRVVTPEAFF	TGTGCCAGCAGTGAATGGTCGGTAGGCAGGGGGCGCGTGGTCACCCCTGAAGCTTTCTTT
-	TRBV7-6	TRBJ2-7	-	CASSTRRVPYEQYF	TGTGCCAGCAGCACGCGCAGGGTCCCCTACGAGCAGTACTTC
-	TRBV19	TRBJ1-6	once	CASSREYRGSMANSPLHF	TGTGCCAGTAGTCGAGAATACCGGGGAAGTATGGCCAATTCACCCCTCCACTTT
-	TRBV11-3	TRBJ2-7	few	CASSLDGRGGSDEQYF	TGTGCCAGCAGCTTAGACGGTAGGGGGGGCAGCGACGAGCAGTACTTC
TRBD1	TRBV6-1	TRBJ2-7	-	CASSGWTGTYEQYF	TGTGCCAGCAGTGGATGGACAGGTACCTACGAGCAGTACTTC
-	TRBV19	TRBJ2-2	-	CASSIKGRNTGELFF	TGTGCCAGTAGTATCAAGGGGCGGAACACCGGGGAGCTGTTTTTT
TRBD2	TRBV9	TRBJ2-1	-	CASSERGLNEQFF	TGTGCCAGCAGCGAGCGGGGGCTCAATGAGCAGTTCTTC
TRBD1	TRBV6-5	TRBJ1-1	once	CASSSRQGNTEAFF	TGTGCCAGCAGTTCCCGACAGGGGAACACTGAAGCTTTCTTT
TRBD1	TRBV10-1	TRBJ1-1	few	CASSERLTGGTEAFF	TGCGCCAGCAGCGAAAGGTTGACAGGGGGGACTGAAGCTTTCTTT
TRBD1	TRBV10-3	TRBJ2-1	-	CAISPQRQGGEQFF	TGTGCCATCAGTCCGCAAAGACAGGGTGGTGAGCAGTTCTTC
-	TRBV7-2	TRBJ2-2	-	CASSPSGVTGELFF	TGTGCCAGCAGCCCCTCCGGGGTGACCGGGGAGCTGTTTTTT
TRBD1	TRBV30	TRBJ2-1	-	CAWSTGVSSYNEQFF	TGTGCCTGGAGCACAGGGGTCAGCTCCTACAATGAGCAGTTCTTC
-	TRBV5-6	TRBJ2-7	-	CASARVSSYEQYF	TGTGCCAGCGCTCGGGTTAGCTCCTACGAGCAGTACTTC
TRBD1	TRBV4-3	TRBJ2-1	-	CASSPTTGGVEEQFF	TGCGCCAGCAGCCCTACGACAGGGGGCGTAGAAGAGCAGTTCTTC
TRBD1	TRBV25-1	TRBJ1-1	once	CASSESRKGASRGTEAFF	TGTGCCAGCAGTGAAAGTAGGAAGGGGGCATCCAGGGGCACTGAAGCTTTCTTT
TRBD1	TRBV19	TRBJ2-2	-	CASSSYRGSTGELFF	TGTGCCAGTAGTAGCTACAGGGGTTCCACCGGGGAGCTGTTTTTT
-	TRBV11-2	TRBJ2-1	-	CASSLSDYEQFF	TGTGCCAGCAGCTTATCCGACTATGAGCAGTTCTTC
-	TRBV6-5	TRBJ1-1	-	CASSYVQNFNTEASF	TGTGCCAGCAGTTACGTACAGAATTTCAACACTGAAGCTTCCTTT
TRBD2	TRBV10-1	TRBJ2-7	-	CAKGGRGTEQYF	TGCGCAAAAGGCGGGAGGGGAACCGAGCAGTACTTC
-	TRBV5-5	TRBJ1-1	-	CASSLAARAVPGAFF	TGTGCCAGCAGCTTGGCCGCCAGGGCCGTCCCTGGGGCTTTCTTT
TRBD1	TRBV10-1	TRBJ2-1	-	CASSERGGTGGLNEQFF	TGCGCCAGCAGTGAGCGGGGGGGGACAGGGGGTCTGAATGAGCAGTTCTTC
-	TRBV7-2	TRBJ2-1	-	CASSEVPREYNEQFF	TGTGCCAGCAGCGAAGTCCCTAGGGAGTACAATGAGCAGTTCTTC
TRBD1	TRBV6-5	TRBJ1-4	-	CASSNDRGRGEKLFF	TGTGCCAGCAGTAACGACAGGGGGCGCGGTGAAAAACTGTTTTTT
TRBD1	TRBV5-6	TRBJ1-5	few	CASSSDRGFSGNQPQHF	TGTGCCAGCAGCTCCGACAGGGGTTTTTCGGGCAATCAGCCCCAGCATTTT
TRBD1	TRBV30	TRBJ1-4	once	CAWSVGQGIEKLFF	TGTGCCTGGAGTGTCGGACAGGGAATTGAAAAACTGTTTTTT
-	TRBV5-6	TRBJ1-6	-	CASSFTLSSYNSPLHF	TGTGCCAGCAGCTTCACCTTGAGCTCCTATAATTCACCCCTCCACTTT
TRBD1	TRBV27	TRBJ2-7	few	CASSLGTGTGLDEQYF	TGTGCCAGCAGTTTGGGGACCGGGACAGGGCTAGACGAGCAGTACTTC
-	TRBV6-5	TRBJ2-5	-	CASSGLGRGETQYF	TGTGCCAGCAGTGGCCTGGGGCGAGGAGAGACCCAGTACTTC